The 12 T cell receptor beta chains presented below share a single source sample, sequenced in a study of cytomegalovirus exposure and HLA in healthy donors. PCR used 60 Vbeta primers and 13 Jbeta primers. Data came from immunoSEQ multiplex PCR; TCRdb stores just in-frame clones and leaves some out. The sample lists roughly 140,000 clones, roughly 85% occurring once. The specimen sequenced was PBMCs. All receptors derive from a woman younger than 45 in good health and CMV-seronegative.

This chain links TRBV11-2 with TRBJ2-5, with D unclear. The ends were cut back, 1 base at V and 4 bases at J, with 4 bases in the middle. The CDR3 has 12 amino acids. CDR1 and CDR2 from the germline V gene are SGHAT and FQNNGV. The CDR3 sequence: CASSLVRETQYF. In nucleotides, the CDR3 is TGTGCCAGCAGCTTAGTTCGAGAGACCCAGTACTTC.

The chain is built from TRBV19 and TRBJ2-7; 9 positions match TRBD1. Germline loops: CDR1 LNHDA, CDR2 SQIVND (reference sequence). The trim removed 3 bases at V and 3 bases at J, leaving 18 bases unmatched. This CDR3 contains 19 residues. CDR3 sequence: CASSMGLTGGQGRSYEQYF. CDR3 DNA: TGTGCCAGTAGTATGGGACTGACCGGGGGACAGGGTCGGAGCTACGAGCAGTACTTC.

The sample holds a few counts of this clone. The same CDR3 is also encoded by other DNA sequences in this sample. The chain recombines TRBV5-5 with TRBJ1-2; perhaps TRBD1 as D (5 bases). CDR1 and CDR2 (germline): SGHKS, YYEKEE (reference sequence). The CDR3 consists of 13 residues. V shed 2 bases and J shed 4 bases, with 9 bases lying between them. The CDR3 reads CASSLGEGYGYTF. Written as DNA, the CDR3 is TGTGCCAGCAGCTTAGGGGAAGGCTATGGCTACACCTTC.

Only a few counts were recorded for this clone. V and J are TRBV11-2 and TRBJ2-7, with 8 bases matching TRBD2. The J segment lost 3 bases and the V segment lost 1 base, leaving 5 bases of the junction unmatched. CDR3 length equals 15 residues. Germline V gene lookup returns CDR1 SGHAT and CDR2 FQNNGV. In DNA form, the CDR3 reads TGTGCCAGCAGCTTAGGACAGGCGGGGGGCTACGAGCAGTACTTC. Translation gives CASSLGQAGGYEQYF. Based on the CDR3 plus reference TRBV11-2 and TRBJ2-7, the full variable domain is EAGVAQSPRYKIIEKRQSVAFWCNPISGHATLYWYQQILGQGPKLLIQFQNNGVVDDSQLPKDRFSAERLKGVDSTLKIQPAKLEDSAVYLCASSLGQAGGYEQYFGPGTRLTVT.

This sequence joins TRBV4-2 and TRBJ2-1; D is possibly TRBD1 (5 bases). Trimming left V 0 bases short and J 9 bases short, with 9 bases between. This CDR3 region has 13 residues. Germline V gene data show CDR1 as LGHNA and CDR2 as YNFKEQ. The CDR3: CASSQDRGGEQFF. CDR3 nucleotides: TGTGCCAGCAGCCAAGATAGGGGCGGTGAGCAGTTCTTC.

In the case of this clone: This sample includes further DNA sequences coding for the same CDR3. V and J are TRBV5-4 and TRBJ2-2; 7 bases are a match to TRBD1. Per the germline V gene, CDR1 is SGHNT and CDR2 is YYREEE (reference sequence). The CDR3 length is 13 residues. The ends lost 4 bases at V and 5 bases at J; junction bases unmatched: 2. For the CDR3, the DNA is TGTGCCAGCAGCCAACAGGGGACCGGGGAGCTGTTTTTT. Translation: CASSQQGTGELFF.

V usage is TRBV2 and J usage is TRBJ2-2, with 8 bases lining up with TRBD2. CDR1 is SNHLY, CDR2 FYNNEI, per germline. This CDR3 contains 15 residues. V was pared by 6 bases and J by 4 bases, with 7 bases of the junction left unmatched. CDR3 coding DNA: TGTGCCAGCAGCCTCGGGGGGGTGGGCACCGGGGAGCTGTTTTTT. It yields the protein CASSLGGVGTGELFF.

This chain joins TRBV6-6 and TRBJ1-1; D ambiguous. This CDR3 comprises 13 residues. CDR1 MNHNY and CDR2 SVGAGI come from the germline V gene (reference sequence). The germline V and J ends were trimmed by 7 bases and 3 bases, with 12 bases remaining between them. The CDR3 sequence is CASIPRGHTEAFF. CDR3 bases: TGTGCCAGCATCCCACGTGGGCACACTGAAGCTTTCTTT.

The chain links TRBV6-5 to TRBJ1-2; TRBD1 matches at 10 bases. V lost 5 bases to trimming and J lost 6 bases; unmatched junction nucleotides: 6. The CDR3 is 14 amino acids. Germline V CDR1 and CDR2: MNHEY, SVGAGI. CDR3 in amino acids: CASSPTGGSDGYTF. In nucleotides, the CDR3 is TGTGCCAGCAGTCCGACAGGGGGCTCTGATGGCTACACCTTC.

The chain combines TRBV5-4 with TRBJ2-7; D is possibly TRBD2 (6 bases). The CDR3 loop spans 14 amino acids. CDR1 and CDR2 (germline): SGHNT, YYREEE (reference sequence). V lost 0 bases, J lost 7 bases, and 14 bases lay in between. CDR3 amino acids: CASSLVGGGGEQYF. The CDR3 region has the DNA TGTGCCAGCAGCTTGGTAGGTGGGGGAGGAGAGCAGTACTTC.

The chain joins TRBV21-1 to TRBJ1-1. TRBV21-1 is flagged as a pseudogene. The CDR3 runs 13 residues. The CDR3: CASREEGGTEAFF. In DNA form, the CDR3 reads TGTGCCAGCAGAGAGGAGGGAGGCACTGAAGCTTTCTTT.

The gene calls are TRBV2 and TRBJ2-1, with D possibly being TRBD2 (5 bases). Trimming took 7 bases from V and 0 from J, leaving 10 bases between them. Germline loops: CDR1 SNHLY, CDR2 FYNNEI. The CDR3 has 14 amino acids. The CDR3 DNA reads TGTGCCAGCACCCGGGATAGCTCCTACAATGAGCAGTTCTTC. Amino acid sequence: CASTRDSSYNEQFF.